A single sample gave rise to the 6 T cell receptor beta chains below, sequenced in a study of CD8+ T cells in alopecia areata listed by TCRdb under 2018. Per the publication, the time point label means: about 25 weeks on oral tofacitinib. What the treatment or condition label conveys for this sample: oral pan-JAK inhibitor, 5-10 mg twice daily. Receptor libraries were prepared by the immunoSEQ multiplex PCR assay. To provide template for TCR sequencing, every sample had RNA extracted and reverse transcribed into cDNA. Imported from immuneACCESS, the table was reduced by TCRdb to in-frame sequences with V and J called. These copies leave out some clones; in studies compared against another copy, an unresolved V gene accounts for under half, and the cause of the remainder is not known. Within this sample are some 180,000 clones, with about 53% of them counted one time only. Together, the top ten hold more than 10% of the sample.

This specimen consisted of CD8+ T cells sorted from blood, obtained at week 24, from a patient treated with tofacitinib. The receptors come from a human donor with alopecia areata.

This chain links TRBV27 with TRBJ2-3; either TRBD1 or TRBD2 may fit D (5 bases each). The CDR3 runs to 13 residues. Germline V gene data show CDR1 as MNHEY and CDR2 as SMNVEV (reference sequence). Between the trimmed V and J ends, which lost 0 bases and 6 bases, there was a span of 7 bases. The CDR3 loop is CASSLSGRDTQYF. CDR3 in DNA: TGTGCCAGCAGTTTATCGGGACGGGATACGCAGTATTTT.

This clone came up a few times. For the CDR3, the DNA is TGTGCCAGCAGTACCGATCTAGCGGGGATGACAGATACGCAGTATTTT. Translation: CASSTDLAGMTDTQYF. The chain joins TRBV28 to TRBJ2-3; the match to TRBD2 covers 9 bases. V trimming: 5 bases; J trimming: 3 bases; junction bases outside the gene matches: 9. Per the germline V gene, CDR1 is MDHEN and CDR2 is SYDVKM. The CDR3 spans 16 residues.

The V gene is TRBV4-1, the J gene TRBJ1-1; no clear D gene. The CDR3 runs 13 residues. Germline lookup yields CDR1 MGHRA and CDR2 YSYEKL. Trimming removed 0 bases from V and 4 bases from J, with 6 bases in between. CDR3 protein: CASSQEDFTEAFF. Here the CDR3 DNA reads TGCGCCAGCAGCCAAGAGGATTTCACTGAAGCTTTCTTT.

V usage is TRBV4-3 and J usage is TRBJ2-3, with 7 nucleotides matching TRBD2. J gave up 1 base and V 4 bases, and 5 bases lay outside the gene matches. From germline, CDR1 is LGHNA and CDR2 YSLEER. This CDR3 is 15 amino acids long. CDR3 residues: CASSPRSGGTDTQYF. The CDR3 nucleotides read TGCGCCAGCAGCCCAAGGAGCGGGGGCACAGATACGCAGTATTTT.

The chain combines TRBV18 with TRBJ2-5; TRBD2 agrees at 8 bases. The CDR3 extends over 17 amino acids. V lost 0 bases and J lost 1; bases outside the gene matches: 7. Germline V CDR1 and CDR2: KGHSH, LQKENI. CDR3 sequence: CASSPPVLAGPQETQYF. In nucleotides, the CDR3 is TGTGCCAGCTCACCACCGGTCCTAGCGGGCCCCCAAGAGACCCAGTACTTC.

This clone came up a few times. The chain combines TRBV5-1 with TRBJ2-5; 7 bases agree with TRBD2. J was trimmed by 1 base and V by 0 bases; bases with no gene match: 6. Per the germline V gene, CDR1 is SGHRS and CDR2 is YFSETQ. The CDR3 consists of 16 residues. In DNA form, the CDR3 reads TGCGCCAGCAGCTTGGCTGAAGCGGGGTTCCAAGAGACCCAGTACTTC. Translation gives CASSLAEAGFQETQYF.